The clone carrying this T cell receptor (beta chain) appeared once. Its antigen is still unknown. CDR1 and CDR2 (germline): SGHRS, YFSETQ. The CDR3 sequence is 13 residues long. Trimming shortened V by 4 bases and J by 3 bases, and 10 bases separated the two germline ends. These data are taken from a study of shared clonotypes between healthy human individuals. About the research overall: Each donor's CD8 memory used one plate, CD8 naive two, each CD4 subset three.

Sequenced by immunoSEQ multiplex PCR; TCRdb stores in-frame clones only, minus some. This sample has more than 2,000,000 clones; more than 85% occur once, and the top ten carry 0.39%. The study's findings and limits: The generation probabilities recorded for non-shared clonotypes fell below those of clonotypes shared by all four donors.

Sequenced material: naive CD4+ T cells from PBMCs. The subset: CD45RA+ positively selected. The source of this sequence is a man younger than 35 in good health. Some clones in this sample may be carry-over from other donors' samples. V usage is TRBV5-1 and J usage is TRBJ2-5; D may be TRBD1 (6 bases). CDR3 DNA sequence: TGCGCCAGCAGCCCAGGACAGAAAGAGACCCAGTACTTC. Residues: CASSPGQKETQYF.